A selection of T cell receptor beta chains follows, all from one sample in a study of CD8 T cells in Susac syndrome. TCRdb reprocessed the immunoSEQ multiplex PCR reads with MiXCR, giving one entry per CDR3 protein. The sample lists some 250,000 distinct CDR3 sequences; about 96% were seen once. Sequenced sample: CD4+ T cells from PBMCs. These receptor sequences come from a human donor with Susac syndrome. The CDR3 runs from the conserved cysteine through the conserved F or W. D genes are given only for firm matches. The listing skips clone size in some rows; elsewhere it reads once, few, many or a size class.

V: TRBV5-1
D: -
length: 13
J: TRBJ1-1
size: -
DNA: TGCGCCAGCAGTCGGGACGGTAACACTGAAGCTTTCTTT
CDR3: CASSRDGNTEAFF

V: TRBV4-1
D: TRBD1
length: 17
J: TRBJ2-6
size: -
DNA: TGCGCCAGCAGCCAAGCCGGGACAGGCTCTGGGGCCAACGTCCTGACTTTC
CDR3: CASSQAGTGSGANVLTF

V: TRBV7-7
D: -
length: 16
J: TRBJ2-3
size: -
DNA: TGTGCTAGCAGCTCCGGCATTCAGGTGTCAACAGATACGCAGTATTTT
CDR3: CASSSGIQVSTDTQYF

V: TRBV28
D: TRBD1
length: 16
J: TRBJ1-2
size: -
DNA: TGTGCCAGCAGTGCCCCCTCCGGGACAGCCAACTATGGCTACACCTTC
CDR3: CASSAPSGTANYGYTF

V: TRBV5-4
D: TRBD1
length: 15
J: TRBJ2-7
size: once
DNA: TGTGCCAGCAGGCTCCAGGGGACAGTCTCCTACGAGCAGTACTTC
CDR3: CASRLQGTVSYEQYF

V: TRBV7-3
D: -
length: 17
J: TRBJ2-2
size: once
DNA: TGTGCCAGCAGCTCGAGAGGACAGACGGACCGCGCCGGGGAGCTGTTTTTT
CDR3: CASSSRGQTDRAGELFF

V: TRBV11-2
D: TRBD1
length: 16
J: TRBJ2-7
size: -
DNA: TGTGCCAGCAGCGGGCCGGGACAGGGAAAGCCCTACGAGCAGTACTTC
CDR3: CASSGPGQGKPYEQYF

V: TRBV20-1
D: -
length: 11
J: TRBJ2-7
size: -
DNA: TGCAGTGCTAGCAGAGGACCGATGCAGTACTTC
CDR3: CSASRGPMQYF

V: TRBV29-1
D: -
length: 14
J: TRBJ1-2
size: -
DNA: TGCAGCGTTGAGGGGCGGCCAGGGTTGAGCGGCTACACCTTC
CDR3: CSVEGRPGLSGYTF

V: TRBV4-1
D: -
length: 16
J: TRBJ1-2
size: -
DNA: TGCGCCAGCAGCCAAGAGGTTATAGCAGGCTTCTATGGCTACACCTTC
CDR3: CASSQEVIAGFYGYTF

V: TRBV11-3
D: TRBD1
length: 14
J: TRBJ2-5
size: -
DNA: TGTGCCAGCAGCCCCATCAGGGGGCAAGAGACCCAGTACTTC
CDR3: CASSPIRGQETQYF

V: TRBV7-6
D: TRBD2
length: 16
J: TRBJ2-5
size: once
DNA: TGTGCCAGCAGCTTAGTCCTAGCGGGAGGCCGGGCGACCCAGTACTTC
CDR3: CASSLVLAGGRATQYF

V: TRBV6-5
D: -
length: 13
J: TRBJ2-7
size: -
DNA: TGTGCCAGCAATGGCAGGGAAGGGTACGAGCAGTACTTC
CDR3: CASNGREGYEQYF

V: TRBV3-1
D: TRBD2
length: 17
J: TRBJ2-1
size: -
DNA: TGTGCCAGCAGCCGGGCTACTAGCGGGAGCCAGTACAATGAGCAGTTCTTC
CDR3: CASSRATSGSQYNEQFF

V: TRBV20-1
D: -
length: 14
J: TRBJ1-1
size: -
DNA: TGCAGTGCTAGATCCGACCCTAGGGACACTGAAGCTTTCTTT
CDR3: CSARSDPRDTEAFF

V: TRBV6-5
D: TRBD2
length: 17
J: TRBJ2-1
size: -
DNA: TGTGCCAGCAGTTACCCAACGGGGCTAGCGGGGAACTCGGAGCAGTTCTTC
CDR3: CASSYPTGLAGNSEQFF

V: TRBV12-3/TRBV12-4
D: -
length: 14
J: TRBJ2-1
size: -
DNA: TGTGCCAGCAGTTTTGGTCAGGCCCCTGGGGAGCAGTTCTTC
CDR3: CASSFGQAPGEQFF

V: TRBV27
D: -
length: 16
J: TRBJ2-6
size: -
DNA: TGTGCCAGCAGTCCGATCGGGACCCATGGGGCCAACGTCCTGACTTTC
CDR3: CASSPIGTHGANVLTF

V: TRBV7-7
D: -
length: 15
J: TRBJ2-5
size: -
DNA: TGTGCTAGCAGCTCTTCGGACGCCTCGCAGAAGACCCAGTACTTC
CDR3: CASSSSDASQKTQYF

V: TRBV7-2
D: -
length: 13
J: TRBJ1-1
size: -
DNA: TGTGCCAGCAGCTTAAGGAAGGACACTGAAGCTTTCTTT
CDR3: CASSLRKDTEAFF

V: TRBV23-1
D: -
length: 16
J: TRBJ2-2
size: -
DNA: TGCGCCAGCACCTGCCATGAGCCCGCGAACACCGGGGAGCTGTTTTTT
CDR3: CASTCHEPANTGELFF

V: TRBV3-1
D: -
length: 16
J: TRBJ2-3
size: -
DNA: TGTGCCAGCAGCCAAGGAACTTTTATTAGCACAGATACGCAGTATTTT
CDR3: CASSQGTFISTDTQYF

V: TRBV29-1
D: -
length: 12
J: TRBJ2-3
size: -
DNA: TGCAGCGTTGGGTTAGAGACAGATACGCAGTATTTT
CDR3: CSVGLETDTQYF

V: TRBV29-1
D: TRBD1
length: 13
J: TRBJ1-2
size: -
DNA: TGCAGCATCCGGGACAGGGGGAACTATGGCTACACCTTC
CDR3: CSIRDRGNYGYTF

V: TRBV27
D: -
length: 15
J: TRBJ2-5
size: -
DNA: TGTGCCAGCAGCCTGAAAAGGACAGTTCAAGAGACCCAGTACTTC
CDR3: CASSLKRTVQETQYF

V: TRBV29-1
D: TRBD2
length: 15
J: TRBJ2-1
size: -
DNA: TGCAGCGTGAGGTCCGGGAGGGCTTGGTTCAATGAGCAGTTCTTC
CDR3: CSVRSGRAWFNEQFF

V: TRBV4-1
D: TRBD1
length: 15
J: TRBJ2-7
size: -
DNA: TGCGCCAGCAGCCCGCCGGGGACAGTACTGAGCGAGCAGTACTTC
CDR3: CASSPPGTVLSEQYF

V: TRBV11-2
D: -
length: 16
J: TRBJ2-1
size: -
DNA: TGTGCCAGCAGCTTAGGGGGGTCCGGGACCCACAATGAGCAGTTCTTC
CDR3: CASSLGGSGTHNEQFF

V: TRBV7-8
D: TRBD2
length: 17
J: TRBJ2-1
size: -
DNA: TGTGCCAGCAGCTTACCCACCGGGACTAGCGGGAGGGCAAGGGAGTTCTTC
CDR3: CASSLPTGTSGRAREFF

V: TRBV29-1
D: TRBD1
length: 13
J: TRBJ1-4
size: -
DNA: TGCAGCGCCATGGACAGGGGAGGTGAAAAACTGTTTTTT
CDR3: CSAMDRGGEKLFF

V: TRBV29-1
D: -
length: 16
J: TRBJ2-1
size: -
DNA: TGCAGCGTTGAAGATATAGGTGGCGGATCCTACAATGAGCAGTTCTTC
CDR3: CSVEDIGGGSYNEQFF

V: TRBV24-1
D: TRBD1
length: 17
J: TRBJ2-1
size: -
DNA: TGTGCCACCAGTGATTCGGGGACAGACCCCTCCTACAATGAGCAGTTCTTC
CDR3: CATSDSGTDPSYNEQFF

V: TRBV13
D: TRBD2
length: 18
J: TRBJ2-5
size: -
DNA: TGTGCCAGCAGCTATGGGGCCCGGCCTAGCGGGAGATTGGAGACCCAGTACTTC
CDR3: CASSYGARPSGRLETQYF

V: TRBV30
D: -
length: 12
J: TRBJ2-5
size: once
DNA: TGTGCCTGGGACCTCGTCCAAGAGACCCAGTACTTC
CDR3: CAWDLVQETQYF

V: TRBV20-1
D: -
length: 13
J: TRBJ2-3
size: -
DNA: TGCAGTGCTAGGTCCGGATTCACAGATACGCAGTATTTT
CDR3: CSARSGFTDTQYF

V: TRBV27
D: -
length: 14
J: TRBJ2-7
size: -
DNA: TGTGCCAGCAGCCCCAGGTGGGGGACCTACGAGCAGTACTTC
CDR3: CASSPRWGTYEQYF

V: TRBV18
D: -
length: 18
J: TRBJ2-6
size: -
DNA: TGTGCCAGCTCACCAGGTCTTCTTTCAAGCTCTGGGGCCAACGTCCTGACTTTC
CDR3: CASSPGLLSSSGANVLTF

V: TRBV6-6
D: TRBD1
length: 15
J: TRBJ1-1
size: -
DNA: TGTGCCAGCAGTATGGACCTGACAGGGCGGAGCGGAGCTTTCTTT
CDR3: CASSMDLTGRSGAFF

V: TRBV20-1
D: -
length: 14
J: TRBJ1-3
size: -
DNA: TGCAGTGCTAGAACGGAGAGCCTTGGAAACACCATATATTTT
CDR3: CSARTESLGNTIYF